The T cell receptor (beta chain) described here comes from a study of T cells in Graves' hyperthyroidism and ophthalmopathy. The V gene end was trimmed by 6 bases and the J gene end by 5 bases; junction bases not matched to a gene: 11. This CDR3 has 17 amino acids. Amplified regions were TCR beta CDR3 sequences from RNA transcripts. RT-PCR in the first round (using the HTBI primer set) targeted the TCR CDR3. TCRdb independently ran MiXCR on the multiplex PCR reads; one entry per CDR3 protein. The table records under 650,000 distinct CDR3 sequences, about a sixth of them present only once. Lactation, pregnancy, other autoimmune disease or uncontrolled infection excluded patients.

The chain couples TRBV12-3 or TRBV12-4 to TRBJ1-6; 9 positions agree with TRBD1. Sequences were obtained from blood. The receptor's source is a woman in her thirties with Graves' hyperthyroidism. The CDR3 nucleotides are TGTGCCAGCAGAGCTCGTGGACAGGGGACTCATAATTCACCCCTCCACTTT. Its translation is CASRARGQGTHNSPLHF.